This T cell receptor (beta chain) was obtained from a study of cytomegalovirus exposure and HLA in healthy donors. The primer mix had 60 Vbeta and 13 Jbeta primers. The assay was immunoSEQ multiplex PCR, and TCRdb's table has in-frame clones only and misses some. Of roughly 180,000 clones in the sample, roughly 79% were seen once. General study results and limits: There were some V segments, including TRBV6-2 and TRBV6-3, excluded as indistinguishable.

This clone was found a few times. What it binds is unknown. The ends were cut back, 0 bases at V and 6 bases at J, with 9 bases in the middle. CDR3 length equals 14 residues. Germline CDR1 SGHRS, CDR2 YFSETQ. Material for sequencing was PBMCs. This receptor was obtained from a man aged 30-40 years in good health and CMV-seronegative. The rearrangement links TRBV5-1 to TRBJ1-4; D unresolved. The CDR3 is CASSLGPADEKLFF. CDR3 nucleotide sequence: TGCGCCAGCAGCTTGGGACCAGCGGATGAAAAACTGTTTTTT.